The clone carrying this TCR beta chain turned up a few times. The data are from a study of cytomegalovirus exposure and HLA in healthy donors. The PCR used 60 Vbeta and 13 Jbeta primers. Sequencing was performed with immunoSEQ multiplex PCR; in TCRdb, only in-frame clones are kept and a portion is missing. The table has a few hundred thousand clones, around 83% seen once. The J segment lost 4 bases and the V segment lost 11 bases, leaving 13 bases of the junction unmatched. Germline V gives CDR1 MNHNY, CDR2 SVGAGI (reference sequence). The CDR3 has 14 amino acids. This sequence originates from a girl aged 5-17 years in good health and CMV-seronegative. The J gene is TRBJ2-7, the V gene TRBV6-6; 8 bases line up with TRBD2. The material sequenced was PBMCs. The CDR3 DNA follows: TGTGCCGCAAGATCATCAGCGGGAGTTTACGAGCAGTACTTC. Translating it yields CAARSSAGVYEQYF.